This TCR beta chain was sequenced during a study of identical twins. Healthy Caucasians supplied all donations. Unique molecular identifiers were present on the cDNA, and a universal primer site came from template switching. One entry per CDR3 protein results from TCRdb running MiXCR on the 5' RACE reads. The data hold approximately 1.8 million distinct CDR3 sequences, with 32% observed a single time. The sample was cord blood. This TCR came from a newborn girl in good health.

Written as DNA, the CDR3 is TGTGCCAGCAGCTTAGCAGGTTATAATAGGGCTAGGAACAATGAGCAGTTCTTC. This translates into CASSLAGYNRARNNEQFF. The gene calls are TRBV7-6 and TRBJ2-1; the D is unclear. Deletions cut 0 bases from V and 5 bases from J, with 20 bases between. CDR1 SGHVS and CDR2 FNYEAQ come from the germline V gene. The CDR3 extends over 18 amino acids.